What follows are 16 T cell receptor beta chains derived from one specimen sequenced in a study of T cells in localized non-small cell lung cancer. Some clones are missing from TCRdb's copy, which holds only in-frame ones; the method was immunoSEQ multiplex PCR. This sample has 70,000 to 100,000 clones, with roughly 91% found just once. The sample consisted of PBMCs, taken before any cancer treatment. The origin of the receptors is a woman aged 40 to 75 with stage II squamous cell lung carcinoma.

The chain is built from TRBV5-1 and TRBJ1-1; no firm D call. From germline, CDR1 is SGHRS and CDR2 YFSETQ. This CDR3 has 13 amino acids. Trimming left V 5 bases short and J 2 bases short, with 10 bases between. This chain's CDR3 is CASSRTRNTEAFF. The DNA for the CDR3 is TGCGCCAGCAGTCGGACGAGAAACACTGAAGCTTTCTTT.

J is TRBJ2-1 and V is TRBV5-1, with TRBD2 identical over 9 bases. The germline CDR1 and CDR2 sequences are SGHRS and YFSETQ. CDR3 length equals 15 residues. Unmatched junction bases numbered 4, after V lost 4 bases and J lost 2 bases. The CDR3 here is CASSPRLAAYNEQFF. Written as DNA, the CDR3 is TGCGCCAGCAGCCCCCGACTAGCGGCCTACAATGAGCAGTTCTTC. Full variable domain (rest looked up from reference TRBV5-1 and TRBJ2-1): KAGVTQTPRYLIKTRGQQVTLSCSPISGHRSVSWYQQTPGQGLQFLFEYFSETQRNKGNFPGRFSGRQFSNSRSEMNVSTLELGDSALYLCASSPRLAAYNEQFFGPGTRLTVL.

This CDR3 reads CASSWELLGQGRTGELFF. CDR3 bases: TGCGCCAGCAGCTGGGAATTATTGGGACAGGGACGCACCGGGGAGCTGTTTTTT. The V call is TRBV5-1, the J call TRBJ2-2, with TRBD1 identical over 9 bases. V was pared by 3 bases and J by 4 bases, with 13 bases of the junction left unmatched. This CDR3 has 18 residues. Germline assignment: CDR1 SGHRS and CDR2 YFSETQ.

The chain is built from TRBV19 and TRBJ2-7, with 12 bases fitting TRBD2. This CDR3 is 15 amino acids long. With V trimmed by 4 bases and J by 3 bases, 4 bases remained unmatched. Germline V gene sequence: CDR1 LNHDA, CDR2 SQIVND (reference sequence). The CDR3 protein is CASSRLAGEVYEQYF. The DNA of the CDR3 is TGTGCCAGTAGTAGACTAGCGGGAGAGGTCTACGAGCAGTACTTC.

The rearrangement joins TRBV5-4 to TRBJ2-4; D call uncertain. Germline lookup yields CDR1 SGHNT and CDR2 YYREEE (reference sequence). The CDR3 spans 14 residues. The V end lost 0 bases, the J end lost 0 bases, and 4 bases lay between the germline ends. CDR3: CASSLDIAKNIQYF. In DNA, the CDR3 is TGTGCCAGCAGCTTGGACATAGCCAAAAACATTCAGTACTTC.

The CDR3 here is CASSLGTSRGETQYF. DNA for the CDR3: TGTGCCAGCAGCTTAGGGACTAGTCGAGGAGAGACCCAGTACTTC. The chain recombines TRBV5-6 with TRBJ2-5; 8 positions agree with TRBD2. Unmatched junction bases numbered 7, after V lost 2 bases and J lost 4 bases. The CDR3 has 15 residues. Germline values: CDR1 SGHDT, CDR2 YYEEEE.

The chain carries TRBV6-1 and TRBJ1-1, with D unresolved. The CDR3 runs to 11 residues. Trimming removed 6 bases from V and 7 bases from J, with 9 bases in between. Germline V CDR1 and CDR2: MNHNS, SASEGT. The CDR3 region has the DNA TGTGCCAGCAGGTTTTCGGGTGAAGCTTTCTTT. This sequence encodes CASRFSGEAFF.

The genes are TRBV19 and TRBJ1-1, with 8 bases lining up with TRBD1. Trimming removed 6 bases from V and 0 bases from J; junction bases left unmatched: 9. The CDR3 contains 16 residues. The germline gives CDR1 LNHDA, CDR2 SQIVND (reference sequence). Written as DNA, the CDR3 is TGTGCCAGTAGGAGACGGACAGGGAGGATGAACACTGAAGCTTTCTTT. This codes for CASRRRTGRMNTEAFF.

This clone occurred once. J is TRBJ1-2 and V is TRBV6-1; D remains ambiguous. This CDR3 comprises 14 residues. Trimming shortened V by 4 bases and J by 0 bases, and 9 bases separated the two germline ends. Germline CDR1 MNHNS, CDR2 SASEGT. In nucleotides, the CDR3 is TGTGCCAGCAGTGGGTACTTAGCTAACTATGGCTACACCTTC. Amino acids: CASSGYLANYGYTF.

This clone was seen only a few times. The V call is TRBV6-6, the J call TRBJ2-2; TRBD2 is a possible D gene (5 bases). The CDR3 runs 14 residues. Trimming pared 4 bases from V and 5 bases from J, leaving 11 bases between. Germline V gene sequence: CDR1 MNHNY, CDR2 SVGAGI (reference sequence). The CDR3 reads CASSFPRETGELFF. The CDR3 coding sequence is TGTGCCAGCAGTTTTCCTAGGGAGACCGGGGAGCTGTTTTTT.

The chain couples TRBV18 to TRBJ2-2; perhaps TRBD2 as D (5 bases). This CDR3 has 13 residues. CDR1 is KGHSH, CDR2 LQKENI, per germline. V gave up 3 bases and J gave up 3 bases, with 5 bases separating them. The CDR3 coding sequence is TGTGCCAGCTCACCGAGGGACACCGGGGAGCTGTTTTTT. Encoded protein: CASSPRDTGELFF.

This clone has only a few counts. V and J are TRBV7-7 and TRBJ2-5; D unclear. The CDR3 runs 15 residues. V lost 1 base to trimming and J lost 10 bases, with 19 bases between them. Germline CDR1 reads SSHAT; CDR2 reads FNYEAQ (reference sequence). The CDR3 coding sequence is TGTGCCAGCAGCTTAGAGGGCACGGGCGAGAGTGGCCAGTACTTC. Residues: CASSLEGTGESGQYF. The whole variable domain, remainder taken from reference TRBV7-7 and TRBJ2-5, is GAGVSQSPRYKVTKRGQDVTLRCDPISSHATLYWYQQALGQGPEFLTYFNYEAQPDKSGLPSDRFSAERPEGSISTLTIQRTEQRDSAMYRCASSLEGTGESGQYFGPGTRLLVL.

The V gene is TRBV5-6, the J gene TRBJ1-5; no clear D gene. The germline V gene has CDR1 SGHDT and CDR2 YYEEEE. Trimming took off 0 bases at V and 2 bases at J, with 9 bases between the two ends. This CDR3 has 15 amino acids. CDR3 region: CASSLERRGNQPQHF. CDR3 sequence (DNA): TGTGCCAGCAGCTTGGAACGGAGAGGCAATCAGCCCCAGCATTTT.

V gene TRBV7-9 combines with J gene TRBJ1-1; TRBD1 matches at 9 bases. Germline V gives CDR1 SEHNR, CDR2 FQNEAQ (reference sequence). J gave up 0 bases and V 5 bases, and 4 bases lay outside the gene matches. CDR3 size: 15 residues. The CDR3 coding sequence is TGTGCCAGCAGCAGATACAGGGGGCTGAACACTGAAGCTTTCTTT. Encoded protein: CASSRYRGLNTEAFF.

The chain links TRBV29-1 to TRBJ1-2; the D gene is possibly TRBD1 (6 bases). CDR1 SQVTM and CDR2 ANQGSEA come from the germline V gene. This CDR3 is built from 14 residues. Trimming stripped 5 bases from V and 1 base from J, with 14 bases between. CDR3 loop: CSVLLRGVNYGYTF. The CDR3 nucleotides read TGCAGCGTTCTCTTGAGGGGGGTTAACTATGGCTACACCTTC.

The CDR3 loop is CASSLHGGGGTDTQYF. CDR3 nucleotides: TGTGCCAGCAGCTTGCACGGCGGGGGGGGCACAGATACGCAGTATTTT. This chain connects TRBV5-4 to TRBJ2-3, with 9 bases lining up with TRBD2. This CDR3 spans 16 amino acids. Germline trimming cut 1 base from V and 1 base from J; bases unmatched to any gene: 4. CDR1 SGHNT and CDR2 YYREEE come from the germline V gene (reference sequence).